Each of the 4 T cell receptor beta chains below was sequenced from the same sample in a study of cytomegalovirus exposure and HLA in healthy donors. In the PCR, 60 Vbeta and 13 Jbeta primers were used. Using immunoSEQ multiplex PCR, the repertoire was profiled, and TCRdb retains in-frame clones only, with some absent. This table has 150,000 to 180,000 clones, about four fifths appearing once. The sequenced material came from PBMCs. The receptor source for this set is a young man in good health and CMV-seropositive.

V gene TRBV2 combines with J gene TRBJ1-1, with 11 positions matching TRBD1. Germline trimming cut 7 bases from V and 6 bases from J; bases unmatched to any gene: 1. The CDR3 consists of 12 residues. Germline V gives CDR1 SNHLY, CDR2 FYNNEI. The CDR3 DNA reads as TGTGCCAGCAAGGACAGGGGGCCTGAAGCTTTCTTT. Protein: CASKDRGPEAFF. Full variable domain (rest looked up from reference TRBV2 and TRBJ1-1): EPEVTQTPSHQVTQMGQEVILRCVPISNHLYFYWYRQILGQKVEFLVSFYNNEISEKSEIFDDQFSVERPDGSNFTLKIRSTKLEDSAMYFCASKDRGPEAFFGQGTRLTVV.

The chain couples TRBV6-5 to TRBJ1-2; 8 bases match TRBD1. The CDR3 length is 15 residues. Trimming removed 10 bases from V and 2 bases from J; junction bases left unmatched: 12. Looked up from germline, CDR1 is MNHEY and CDR2 is SVGAGI. CDR3 in DNA: TGTGCCACCTACGACAGGGGACTAATAAACTATGGCTACACCTTC. It codes for CATYDRGLINYGYTF.

The genes are TRBV18 and TRBJ2-5, with 7 bases identical to TRBD2. CDR1 is KGHSH and CDR2 is LQKENI in the germline V gene. Trimming at V came to 3 bases and at J to 3 bases, leaving 10 bases not matched to a gene. The CDR3 is 16 amino acids. The CDR3 sequence: CASSPFMGGVKETQYF. CDR3 in DNA: TGTGCCAGCTCACCGTTTATGGGAGGGGTGAAAGAGACCCAGTACTTC.

The chain carries TRBV30 and TRBJ2-4, with D perhaps TRBD2 (6 bases). Germline values: CDR1 GTSNPN, CDR2 SVGIG (reference sequence). The CDR3 covers 19 residues. The V end lost 3 bases, the J end lost 1 base, and 25 bases lay between the germline ends. The CDR3 DNA reads TGTGCCTGGAGCTTTAAGGAGGGCGAGGTGGTAATGGCCAAAAACATTCAGTACTTC. Protein sequence: CAWSFKEGEVVMAKNIQYF.